Presented here are 28 T cell receptor beta chains from one specimen sequenced in a study of blood T cell repertoires in COVID-19. Clones were read by immunoSEQ multiplex PCR, and TCRdb kept only the in-frame ones, dropping some. Among approximately 210,000 clones listed, 80% to 90% were seen once. The sample consisted of peripheral blood. The receptors here all came from a man aged 25 to 40 with active or convalescent COVID-19.

This chain links TRBV29-1 with TRBJ2-5; D unclear. The germline V gene encodes CDR1 SQVTM and CDR2 ANQGSEA. Trimming removed 3 bases at V and 5 bases at J, with 10 bases between. The CDR3 has 12 amino acids. The CDR3 reads CSVDAWAETQYF. The CDR3 DNA reads as TGCAGCGTTGATGCGTGGGCCGAGACCCAGTACTTC. Looking up the rest from reference TRBV29-1 and TRBJ2-5 gives the full variable domain: SAVISQKPSRDICQRGTSLTIQCQVDSQVTMMFWYRQQPGQSLTLIATANQGSEATYESGFVIDKFPISRPNLTFSTLTVSNMSPEDSSIYLCSVDAWAETQYFGPGTRLLVL.

The gene calls are TRBV2 and TRBJ1-2, with 7 bases aligning to TRBD1. The junction had 10 bases not matched to a gene; V was cut back by 6 bases and J by 3 bases. Germline CDR1 is SNHLY and CDR2 is FYNNEI. This CDR3 has 15 amino acids. The CDR3 is CASSFRGMDYYGYTF. The CDR3 region has the DNA TGTGCCAGCAGCTTCAGGGGGATGGACTACTATGGCTACACCTTC.

The chain carries TRBV3-1 (or the pseudogene TRBV3-2) and TRBJ1-3; D is unresolved. Trimming stripped 1 base from V and 5 bases from J, with 9 bases between. CDR1 and CDR2 (germline): LGHDT, YNNKEL (reference sequence). This CDR3 is 14 amino acids long. CDR3 in amino acids: CASSQGGIRNTIYF. The CDR3, as DNA: TGTGCCAGCAGCCAAGGAGGGATCCGAAACACCATATATTTT.

V usage is TRBV7-9 and J usage is TRBJ1-2; D unresolved. V lost 5 bases and J lost 1, with 5 bases in between. Per germline, CDR1 SEHNR and CDR2 FQNEAQ (reference sequence). The CDR3 contains 12 residues. CDR3 loop: CASSRDNYGYTF. CDR3 nucleotide sequence: TGTGCCAGCAGCCGAGATAACTATGGCTACACCTTC.

The rearrangement uses TRBV3-1 (or the pseudogene TRBV3-2) and TRBJ2-7; a weak D match, TRBD1 (5 bases). Deletions cut 1 base from V and 0 bases from J, with 7 bases between. Per germline, CDR1 LGHDT and CDR2 YNNKEL (reference sequence). The CDR3 consists of 14 residues. The CDR3 reads CASSQGTLSYEQYF. CDR3 coding DNA: TGTGCCAGCAGCCAAGGGACACTCTCCTACGAGCAGTACTTC.

The chain links TRBV13 to TRBJ2-1; 10 bases map to TRBD2. V trimming: 4 bases; J trimming: 4 bases; junction bases outside the gene matches: 7. This CDR3 comprises 16 residues. Germline CDR1 and CDR2: PRHDT and FYEKMQ (reference sequence). CDR3 DNA: TGTGCCAGCAGCTCCAAAGGACTAGCGGTATACAATGAGCAGTTCTTC. Its translation: CASSSKGLAVYNEQFF.

CDR3 in amino acids: CASSLVGVPNYGYTF. The CDR3 bases are TGCGCCAGCAGTCTGGTAGGGGTTCCGAACTATGGCTACACCTTC. The V gene is TRBV5-1, the J gene TRBJ1-2, with a weak D call TRBD1 (5 bases). V lost 5 bases to trimming and J lost 2 bases, with 16 bases between them. Germline V gene lookup returns CDR1 SGHRS and CDR2 YFSETQ. This CDR3 contains 15 residues.

The genes are TRBV4-2 and TRBJ1-5, with 7 bases matching TRBD1. Germline V gene lookup returns CDR1 LGHNA and CDR2 YNFKEQ. With 3 bases clipped from V and 5 bases from J, the junction kept 7 bases outside the gene matches. The CDR3 runs to 15 residues. CDR3 residues: CASSQKQGSDQPQHF. The CDR3 nucleotides read TGTGCCAGCAGCCAGAAACAGGGGTCGGATCAGCCCCAGCATTTT.

In nucleotides, the CDR3 is TGTGCCACTAGGGCGACAGGGAATTCACCCCTCCACTTT. Protein sequence: CATRATGNSPLHF. The V and J genes are TRBV24-1 and TRBJ1-6, with 7 bases fitting TRBD1. Looked up from germline, CDR1 is KGHDR and CDR2 is SFDVKD. The junction had 6 bases not matched to a gene; V was cut back by 10 bases and J by 7 bases. CDR3 length: 13 amino acids.

V is TRBV24-1 and J is TRBJ2-6, with D uncertain. Germline V gene sequence: CDR1 KGHDR, CDR2 SFDVKD. V lost 7 bases and J lost 0, with 9 bases in between. CDR3 size: 15 residues. This CDR3 reads CATRSVNSGANVLTF. The DNA of the CDR3 is TGTGCCACCAGGAGCGTCAACTCTGGGGCCAACGTCCTGACTTTC.

V is TRBV20-1 and J is TRBJ1-6; tentative D call: TRBD1 (6 bases). The CDR3 runs to 15 residues. Trimming took 3 bases from V and 4 from J, leaving 13 bases between them. CDR1 is DFQATT and CDR2 is SNEGSKA in the germline V gene (reference sequence). CDR3 protein: CSASPSRGYNSPLHF. CDR3 nucleotides: TGCAGTGCTAGTCCGTCTAGGGGGTATAATTCACCCCTCCACTTT.

On this clone: The sample contains more than one DNA sequence encoding this CDR3. This CDR3 reads CASSPGTANSPLHF. The CDR3 DNA reads TGTGCCAGCAGCCCTGGGACAGCTAATTCACCCCTCCACTTT. The chain carries TRBV7-3 and TRBJ1-6; 7 nucleotides align to TRBD1. CDR3 length: 14 amino acids. J gave up 6 bases and V 5 bases, and 4 bases lay outside the gene matches. Germline V lookup: CDR1 SGHTA, CDR2 FQGTGA.

The chain employs TRBV12-3 or TRBV12-4 and TRBJ2-1; D uncertain. The CDR3 covers 13 residues. V lost 6 bases, J lost 3 bases, and 9 bases lay in between. The CDR3, as DNA: TGTGCCAGCAGCTGGAGCAGCTACAATGAGCAGTTCTTC. Its protein is CASSWSSYNEQFF.

The V gene is TRBV6-5, the J gene TRBJ2-1; 10 bases match TRBD2. The V gene's germline CDR1 is MNHEY and CDR2 SVGAGI. V gave up 8 bases and J gave up 4 bases; unmatched junction bases: 8. The CDR3 runs 15 residues. CDR3 sequence (DNA): TGTGCCAGCCTTGTCCCTAGCGGGAGTTACAATGAGCAGTTCTTC. This translates into CASLVPSGSYNEQFF.

The chain combines TRBV5-1 with TRBJ2-7; 7 nucleotides line up with TRBD2. V was pared by 4 bases and J by 5 bases, with 9 bases of the junction left unmatched. CDR3 length: 14 amino acids. The germline CDR1 and CDR2 sequences are SGHRS and YFSETQ. The CDR3 is CASSPGAGDNEQYF. The CDR3, as DNA: TGCGCCAGCAGCCCCGGGGCGGGAGACAACGAGCAGTACTTC.

This clone was counted once. The chain is built from TRBV5-8 and TRBJ2-3; perhaps TRBD2 as D (6 bases). The V end was cut by 3 bases, the J end by 4 bases, with 21 bases between. The CDR3 runs 17 residues. CDR1 and CDR2 (germline): SGHTS, YDEGEE. The CDR3 sequence is CASSSPLAPGGADTQYF. The CDR3 bases are TGTGCCAGCAGCTCACCTCTAGCACCCGGGGGTGCAGATACGCAGTATTTT.

The chain uses TRBV7-9 and TRBJ2-1; maybe TRBD2 (6 bases). Germline CDR1 and CDR2: SEHNR and FQNEAQ (reference sequence). The CDR3 is 15 amino acids. Trimming removed 3 bases from V and 1 base from J, with 10 bases in between. The CDR3 nucleotides read TGTGCCAGCAGCTTCTACCGGGAGTCCTACAATGAGCAGTTCTTC. Translated, it gives CASSFYRESYNEQFF.

The chain employs TRBV30 and TRBJ2-1, with a weak D call TRBD2 (6 bases). Trimming removed 4 bases from V and 4 bases from J, with 20 bases in between. The CDR3 has 16 amino acids. Germline V gene data show CDR1 as GTSNPN and CDR2 as SVGIG (reference sequence). The CDR3 bases are TGTGCCTGGATGCGGGGACTCCCCGGGATTTACAATGAGCAGTTCTTC. Residues: CAWMRGLPGIYNEQFF.

The V and J genes are TRBV4-2 and TRBJ1-1, with a tentative D call TRBD1 (6 bases). The ends were cut back, 0 bases at V and 4 bases at J, with 9 bases in the middle. Per the germline V gene, CDR1 is LGHNA and CDR2 is YNFKEQ. The CDR3 runs to 14 residues. The CDR3 sequence: CASSQDYRATEAFF. CDR3 DNA sequence: TGTGCCAGCAGCCAAGATTACAGGGCCACTGAAGCTTTCTTT.

The chain uses TRBV7-9 and TRBJ1-3; the match to TRBD1 covers 9 bases. Germline CDR1 is SEHNR and CDR2 is FQNEAQ (reference sequence). The V gene end was trimmed by 3 bases and the J gene end by 2 bases; junction bases not matched to a gene: 2. The CDR3 totals 15 residues. The CDR3: CASSFRQGAGNTIYF. CDR3 coding DNA: TGTGCCAGCAGCTTCCGACAGGGGGCTGGAAACACCATATATTTT.

The V and J genes are TRBV5-4 and TRBJ2-5; 9 nucleotides agree with TRBD1. The CDR3 consists of 16 residues. The germline CDR1 and CDR2 sequences are SGHNT and YYREEE (reference sequence). V shed 1 base, J shed 5 bases, and the junction held 9 bases outside the gene matches. CDR3 DNA sequence: TGTGCCAGCAGCTTGTGGGGGGGACAGGGTCCCGAGACCCAGTACTTC. Protein product: CASSLWGGQGPETQYF.

The chain links TRBV3-1 (or the pseudogene TRBV3-2) to TRBJ1-5, with 9 bases fitting TRBD1. Per germline, CDR1 LGHDT and CDR2 YNNKEL (reference sequence). J was trimmed by 5 bases and V by 4 bases; bases with no gene match: 3. The CDR3 spans 14 residues. In DNA, the CDR3 is TGTGCCAGCAGCCCCGGGACAGGGTATCAGCCCCAGCATTTT. Encoded protein: CASSPGTGYQPQHF.

The table lists this clone with a count of one. V gene TRBV28 combines with J gene TRBJ2-7, with TRBD2 matching over 7 bases. The germline CDR1 and CDR2 sequences are MDHEN and SYDVKM. J was trimmed by 2 bases and V by 0 bases; bases with no gene match: 4. The CDR3 has 15 residues. CDR3 nucleotide sequence: TGTGCCAGCAGTTTATGGGCTAGCGGAACCTACGAGCAGTACTTC. This gives the protein CASSLWASGTYEQYF.

V is TRBV11-2 and J is TRBJ2-3, with 9 bases fitting TRBD2. Unmatched junction bases numbered 7, after V lost 4 bases and J lost 14 bases. Germline loops: CDR1 SGHAT, CDR2 FQNNGV. The CDR3 covers 12 residues. DNA of the CDR3: TGTGCCAGCAGCTCCTTAGCGGGAGTCCCGTATTTT. Translating gives CASSSLAGVPYF.

V gene TRBV9 combines with J gene TRBJ2-7, with no clear D. CDR1 is SGDLS, CDR2 YYNGEE, per germline. The V and J ends lost 0 bases and 2 bases respectively, with 9 bases between them. The CDR3 consists of 14 residues. The DNA of the CDR3 is TGTGCCAGCAGCGTAGCTATCACCACCTACGAGCAGTACTTC. This encodes CASSVAITTYEQYF.

This clone was seen a handful of times. The genes are TRBV19 and TRBJ2-7, with D perhaps matching TRBD1 (5 bases). V dropped 6 bases and J dropped 2 bases, with 11 bases sitting between them. The CDR3 runs to 13 residues. Germline CDR1 reads LNHDA; CDR2 reads SQIVND (reference sequence). The chain's CDR3 is CASSNRSPYEQYF. The CDR3 nucleotides read TGTGCCAGTAGCAACAGGTCCCCCTACGAGCAGTACTTC.

The gene calls are TRBV9 and TRBJ2-2, with D perhaps TRBD2 (6 bases). Germline lookup yields CDR1 SGDLS and CDR2 YYNGEE. The CDR3 contains 13 residues. The V end was cut by 4 bases, the J end by 5 bases, with 9 bases between. In nucleotides, the CDR3 is TGTGCCAGCAGCCCCGCGGGAACCGGGGAGCTGTTTTTT. Translation: CASSPAGTGELFF. Combining the CDR3 with reference TRBV9 and TRBJ2-2 gives the whole variable domain DSGVTQTPKHLITATGQRVTLRCSPRSGDLSVYWYQQSLDQGLQFLIQYYNGEERAKGNILERFSAQQFPDLHSELNLSSLELGDSALYFCASSPAGTGELFFGEGSRLTVL.

This chain joins TRBV9 and TRBJ1-2, with TRBD1 matching 10 bases. The CDR3 consists of 19 residues. The V and J ends lost 0 bases and 0 bases, in that order; junction bases with no gene match: 11. Germline V lookup: CDR1 SGDLS, CDR2 YYNGEE. As DNA, the CDR3 is TGTGCCAGCAGCGTAGGGCTACGGACAGGGGGAACAACTAACTATGGCTACACCTTC. Its translation: CASSVGLRTGGTTNYGYTF.